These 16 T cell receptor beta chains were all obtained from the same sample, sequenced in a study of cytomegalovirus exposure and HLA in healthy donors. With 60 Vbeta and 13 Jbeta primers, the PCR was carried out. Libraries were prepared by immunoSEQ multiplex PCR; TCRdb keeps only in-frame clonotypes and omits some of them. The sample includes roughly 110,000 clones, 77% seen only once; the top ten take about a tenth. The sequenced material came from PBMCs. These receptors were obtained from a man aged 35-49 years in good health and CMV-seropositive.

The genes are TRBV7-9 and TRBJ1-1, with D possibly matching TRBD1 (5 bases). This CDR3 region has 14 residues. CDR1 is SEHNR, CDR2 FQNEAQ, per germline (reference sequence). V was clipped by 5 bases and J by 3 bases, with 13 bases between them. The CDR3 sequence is CASSPDISDTEAFF. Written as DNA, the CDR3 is TGTGCCAGCAGCCCGGACATATCGGACACTGAAGCTTTCTTT.

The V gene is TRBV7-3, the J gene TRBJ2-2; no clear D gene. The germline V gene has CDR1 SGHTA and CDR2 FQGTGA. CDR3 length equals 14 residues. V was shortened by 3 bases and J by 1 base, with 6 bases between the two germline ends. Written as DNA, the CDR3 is TGTGCCAGCAGCTTTAGTAGGAACACCGGGGAGCTGTTTTTT. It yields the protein CASSFSRNTGELFF.

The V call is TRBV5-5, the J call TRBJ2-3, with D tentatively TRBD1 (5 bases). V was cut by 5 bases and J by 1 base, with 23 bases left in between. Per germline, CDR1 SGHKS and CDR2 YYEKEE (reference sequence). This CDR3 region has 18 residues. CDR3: CASSWTKTEHTRTDTQYF. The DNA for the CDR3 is TGTGCCAGCAGTTGGACAAAGACAGAACACACTCGCACAGATACGCAGTATTTT.

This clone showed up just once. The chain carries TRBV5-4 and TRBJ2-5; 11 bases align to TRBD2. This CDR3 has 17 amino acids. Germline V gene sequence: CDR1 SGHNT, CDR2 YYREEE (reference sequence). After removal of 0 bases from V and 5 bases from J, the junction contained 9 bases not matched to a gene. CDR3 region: CASSLDGVAGGPETQYF. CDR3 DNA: TGTGCCAGCAGCTTGGACGGTGTAGCGGGGGGGCCTGAGACCCAGTACTTC.

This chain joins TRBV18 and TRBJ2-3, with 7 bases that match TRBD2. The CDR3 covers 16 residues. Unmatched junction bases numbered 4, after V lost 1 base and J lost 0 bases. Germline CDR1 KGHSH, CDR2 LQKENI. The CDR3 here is CASSPQSGGSTDTQYF. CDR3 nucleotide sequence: TGTGCCAGCTCACCACAGTCCGGGGGGAGCACAGATACGCAGTATTTT.

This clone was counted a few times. The CDR3 loop is CASRTGYGPYEQYF. The CDR3 DNA sequence: TGTGCCAGCAGAACAGGGTACGGTCCATACGAGCAGTACTTC. This chain uses TRBV27 with TRBJ2-7; D might be TRBD1 (6 bases). This CDR3 is built from 14 residues. Germline lookup yields CDR1 MNHEY and CDR2 SMNVEV (reference sequence). V gave up 6 bases and J gave up 4 bases, with 16 bases separating them.

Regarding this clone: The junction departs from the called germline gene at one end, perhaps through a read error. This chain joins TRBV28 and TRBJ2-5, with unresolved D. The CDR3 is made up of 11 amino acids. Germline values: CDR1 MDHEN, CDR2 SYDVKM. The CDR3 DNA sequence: TGTGCCAGCATGACTCAAGTGACCCAGTACTTC. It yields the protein CASMTQVTQYF.

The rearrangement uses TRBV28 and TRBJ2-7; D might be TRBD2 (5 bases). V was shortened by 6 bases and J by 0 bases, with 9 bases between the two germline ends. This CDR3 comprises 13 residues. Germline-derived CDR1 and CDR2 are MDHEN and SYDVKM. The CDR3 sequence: CASRRGSSYEQYF. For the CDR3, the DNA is TGTGCCAGCAGACGGGGAAGCTCCTACGAGCAGTACTTC.

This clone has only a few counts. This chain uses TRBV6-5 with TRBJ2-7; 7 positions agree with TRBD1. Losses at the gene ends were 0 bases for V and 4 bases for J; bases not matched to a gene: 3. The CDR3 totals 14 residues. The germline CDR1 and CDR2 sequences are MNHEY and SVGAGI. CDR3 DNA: TGTGCCAGCAGTTACTCCAGGGGGTTGTACGAGCAGTACTTC. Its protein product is CASSYSRGLYEQYF.

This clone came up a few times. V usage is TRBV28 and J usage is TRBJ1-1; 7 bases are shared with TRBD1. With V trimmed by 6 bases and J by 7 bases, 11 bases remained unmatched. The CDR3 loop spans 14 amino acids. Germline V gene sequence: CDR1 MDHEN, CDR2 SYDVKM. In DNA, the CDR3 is TGTGCCAGCAGCCGACCAAGGGGGCTGAGTGAAGCTTTCTTT. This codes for CASSRPRGLSEAFF.

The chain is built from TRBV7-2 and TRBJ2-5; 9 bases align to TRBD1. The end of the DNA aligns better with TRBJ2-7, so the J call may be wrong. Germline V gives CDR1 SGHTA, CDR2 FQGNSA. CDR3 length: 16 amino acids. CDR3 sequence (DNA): TGTGCCAGCAGCCCAGACAGGGGGAGAAGCTCCTACGAGCAGTACTTC. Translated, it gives CASSPDRGRSSYEQYF.

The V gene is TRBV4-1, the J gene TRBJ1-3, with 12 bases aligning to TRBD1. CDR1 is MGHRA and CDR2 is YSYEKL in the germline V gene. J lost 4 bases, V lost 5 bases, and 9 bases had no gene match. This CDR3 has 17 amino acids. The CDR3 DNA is TGCGCCAGCAGCGACCGGGACAGGGGGCAGGCGGGAAACACCATATATTTT. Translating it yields CASSDRDRGQAGNTIYF.

For the CDR3, the DNA is TGTGCCAGCAGCTTAACCAGTAGACTAGCTAACAATGAGCAGTTCTTC. This translates into CASSLTSRLANNEQFF. This rearrangement joins TRBV7-3 to TRBJ2-1; 7 nucleotides align to TRBD2. This CDR3 comprises 16 residues. Germline values: CDR1 SGHTA, CDR2 FQGTGA. J lost 5 bases, V lost 0 bases, and 7 bases had no gene match.

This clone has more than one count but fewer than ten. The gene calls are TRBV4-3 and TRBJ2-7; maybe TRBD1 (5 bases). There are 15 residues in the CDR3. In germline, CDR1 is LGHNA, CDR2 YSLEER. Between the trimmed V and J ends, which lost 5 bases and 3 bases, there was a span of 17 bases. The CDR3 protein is CASSLAGQGYYEQYF. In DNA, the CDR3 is TGCGCCAGCAGCTTGGCTGGCCAGGGATACTACGAGCAGTACTTC.

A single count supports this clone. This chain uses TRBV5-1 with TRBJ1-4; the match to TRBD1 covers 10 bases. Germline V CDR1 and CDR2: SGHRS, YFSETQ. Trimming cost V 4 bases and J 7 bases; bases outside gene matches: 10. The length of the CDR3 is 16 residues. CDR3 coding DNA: TGCGCCAGCAGCACGGGGACAGGGGATATCGGTGAAAAACTGTTTTTT. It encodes CASSTGTGDIGEKLFF.

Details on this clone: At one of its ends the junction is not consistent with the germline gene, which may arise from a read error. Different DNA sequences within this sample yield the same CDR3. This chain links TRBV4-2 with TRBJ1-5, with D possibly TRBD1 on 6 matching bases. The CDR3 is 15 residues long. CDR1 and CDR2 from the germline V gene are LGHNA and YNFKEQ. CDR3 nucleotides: TGTGCCAGCAGCCAATACAGGGATTTTAGTCAGCCCCAGCACTTT. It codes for CASSQYRDFSQPQHF.